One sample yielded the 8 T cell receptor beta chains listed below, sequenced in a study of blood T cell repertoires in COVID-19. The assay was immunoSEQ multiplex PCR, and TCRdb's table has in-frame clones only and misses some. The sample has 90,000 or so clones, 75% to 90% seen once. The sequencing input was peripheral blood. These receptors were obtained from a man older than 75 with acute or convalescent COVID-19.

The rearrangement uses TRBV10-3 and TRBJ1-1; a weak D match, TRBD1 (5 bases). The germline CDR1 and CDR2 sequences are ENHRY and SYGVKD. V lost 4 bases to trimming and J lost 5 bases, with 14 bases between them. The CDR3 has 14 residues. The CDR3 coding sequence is TGTGCCATCAGTGGGGCCAGGAGGGGAACTGAAGCTTTCTTT. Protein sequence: CAISGARRGTEAFF.

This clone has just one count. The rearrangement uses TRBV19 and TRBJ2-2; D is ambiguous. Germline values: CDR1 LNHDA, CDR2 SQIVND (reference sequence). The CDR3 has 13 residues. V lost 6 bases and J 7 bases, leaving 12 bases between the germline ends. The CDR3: CASSPEASGELFF. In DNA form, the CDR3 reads TGTGCCAGTAGCCCCGAGGCGAGCGGGGAGCTGTTTTTT.

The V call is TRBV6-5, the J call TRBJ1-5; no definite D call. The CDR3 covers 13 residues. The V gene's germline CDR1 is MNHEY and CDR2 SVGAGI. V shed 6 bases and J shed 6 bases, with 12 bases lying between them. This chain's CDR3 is CASRMTGGQPQHF. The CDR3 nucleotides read TGTGCCAGCAGGATGACCGGAGGTCAGCCCCAGCATTTT.

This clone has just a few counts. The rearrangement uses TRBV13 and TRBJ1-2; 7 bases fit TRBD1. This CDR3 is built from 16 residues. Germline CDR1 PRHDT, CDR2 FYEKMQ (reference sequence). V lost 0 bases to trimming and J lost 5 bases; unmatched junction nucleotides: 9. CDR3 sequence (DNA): TGTGCCAGCAGCTTAGGCCTAGAGGGGGCGAAGTATGGCTACACCTTC. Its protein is CASSLGLEGAKYGYTF.

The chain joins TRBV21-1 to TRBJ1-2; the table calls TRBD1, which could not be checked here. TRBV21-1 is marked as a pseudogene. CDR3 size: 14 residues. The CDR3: CASSRDRAFYGYTF. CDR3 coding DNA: TGTGCCAGCAGCAGGGACAGGGCATTCTATGGCTACACCTTC.

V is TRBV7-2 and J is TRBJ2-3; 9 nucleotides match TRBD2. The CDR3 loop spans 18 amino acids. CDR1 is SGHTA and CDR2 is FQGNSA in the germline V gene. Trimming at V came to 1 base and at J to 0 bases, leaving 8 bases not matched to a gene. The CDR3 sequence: CASSLGGGGGASTDTQYF. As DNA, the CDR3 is TGTGCCAGCAGCTTAGGAGGCGGCGGGGGGGCTAGCACAGATACGCAGTATTTT.

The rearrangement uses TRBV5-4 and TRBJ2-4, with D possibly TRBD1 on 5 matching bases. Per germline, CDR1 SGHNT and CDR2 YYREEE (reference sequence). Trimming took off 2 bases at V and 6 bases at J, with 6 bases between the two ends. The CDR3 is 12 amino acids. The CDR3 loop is CASSFQGNIQYF. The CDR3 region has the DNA TGTGCCAGCAGCTTCCAGGGAAACATTCAGTACTTC.

The CDR3 protein is CASSKRTRDMQSNQPQHF. The CDR3 DNA is TGTGCCAGCAGCAAAAGAACTCGGGACATGCAAAGCAATCAGCCCCAGCATTTT. The gene calls are TRBV21-1 and TRBJ1-5; TRBD1, the table's D call, was not compared with the DNA. TRBV21-1 represents a pseudogene. This CDR3 is built from 18 residues.